The clone carrying this T cell receptor (beta chain) came up a few times. Its antigen remains unidentified. This sample stems from a study of T cells in Graves' hyperthyroidism and ophthalmopathy. Findings of the study overall: From stable hyperthyroidism, ophthalmopathy was set apart by a 13 V-J model.

The germline CDR1 and CDR2 sequences are MNHEY and SVGAGI. Unmatched junction bases numbered 5, after V lost 0 bases and J lost 7 bases. The CDR3 is made up of 14 amino acids. Amplification targeted TCR beta CDR3 regions from RNA transcripts. Carried out on the TCR CDR3, a first-round RT-PCR used the HTBI primer set. Each CDR3 protein gets one entry after TCRdb re-called the multiplex PCR reads with MiXCR. The repertoire holds a few hundred thousand distinct CDR3 sequences, about 16% seen once, with 25% to 30% in the top ten. The origin of this receptor is a young woman with Graves' ophthalmopathy. Sample: blood. The chain recombines TRBV6-5 with TRBJ2-7; 8 nucleotides line up with TRBD1. The CDR3 DNA reads TGTGCCAGCAGTTACTCGGGCAGGGGGCGAGAGCAGTACTTC. This translates into CASSYSGRGREQYF.